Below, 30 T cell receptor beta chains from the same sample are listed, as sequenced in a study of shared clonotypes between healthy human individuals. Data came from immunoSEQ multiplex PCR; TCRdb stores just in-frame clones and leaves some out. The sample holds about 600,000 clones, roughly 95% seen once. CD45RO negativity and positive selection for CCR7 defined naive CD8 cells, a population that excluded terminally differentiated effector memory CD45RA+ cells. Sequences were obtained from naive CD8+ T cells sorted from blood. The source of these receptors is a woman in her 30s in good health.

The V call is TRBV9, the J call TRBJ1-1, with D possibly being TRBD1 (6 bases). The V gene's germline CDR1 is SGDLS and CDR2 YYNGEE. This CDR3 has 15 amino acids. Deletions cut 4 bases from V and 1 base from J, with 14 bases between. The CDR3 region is CASSPPLGANTEAFF. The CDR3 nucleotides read TGTGCCAGCAGCCCCCCTCTGGGGGCGAACACTGAAGCTTTCTTT.

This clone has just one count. The CDR3 here is CASSEVGSPNTEAFF. For the CDR3, the DNA is TGTGCCAGCAGTGAAGTGGGAAGCCCGAACACTGAAGCTTTCTTT. V usage is TRBV2 and J usage is TRBJ1-1; D unclear. The germline gives CDR1 SNHLY, CDR2 FYNNEI. The CDR3 contains 15 residues. V dropped 1 base and J dropped 1 base, with 10 bases sitting between them.

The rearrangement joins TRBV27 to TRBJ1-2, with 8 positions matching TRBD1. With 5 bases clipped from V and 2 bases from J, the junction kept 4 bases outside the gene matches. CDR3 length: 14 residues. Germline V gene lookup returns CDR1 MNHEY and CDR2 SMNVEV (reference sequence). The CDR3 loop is CASSPGQANYGYTF. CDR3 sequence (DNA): TGTGCCAGCAGTCCGGGACAGGCAAACTATGGCTACACCTTC.

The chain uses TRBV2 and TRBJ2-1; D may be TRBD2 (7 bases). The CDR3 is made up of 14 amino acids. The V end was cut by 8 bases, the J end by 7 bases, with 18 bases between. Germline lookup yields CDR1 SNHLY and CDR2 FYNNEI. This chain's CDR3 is CASGGAGVSNEQFF. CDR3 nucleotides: TGTGCCAGCGGGGGGGCGGGAGTGAGTAATGAGCAGTTCTTC.

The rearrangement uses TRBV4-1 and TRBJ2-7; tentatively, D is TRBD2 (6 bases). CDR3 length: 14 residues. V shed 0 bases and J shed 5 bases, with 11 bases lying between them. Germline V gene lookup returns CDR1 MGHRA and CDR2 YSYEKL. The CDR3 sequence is CASSQDLASNEQYF. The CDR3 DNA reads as TGCGCCAGCAGCCAAGATCTAGCGAGCAACGAGCAGTACTTC.

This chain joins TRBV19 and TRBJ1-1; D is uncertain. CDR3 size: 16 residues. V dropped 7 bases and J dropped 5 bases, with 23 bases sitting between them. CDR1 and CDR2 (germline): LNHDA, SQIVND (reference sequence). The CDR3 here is CASIPPLRDGRTEAFF. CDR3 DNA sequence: TGTGCCAGTATCCCCCCCTTGCGGGATGGGCGAACTGAAGCTTTCTTT.

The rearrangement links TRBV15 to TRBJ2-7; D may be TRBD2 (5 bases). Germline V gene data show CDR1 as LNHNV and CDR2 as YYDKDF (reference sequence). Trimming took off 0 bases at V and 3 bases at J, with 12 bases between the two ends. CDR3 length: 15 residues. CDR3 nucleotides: TGTGCCACCAGCAGAGATCGGGGTGTGAGCTACGAGCAGTACTTC. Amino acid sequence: CATSRDRGVSYEQYF.

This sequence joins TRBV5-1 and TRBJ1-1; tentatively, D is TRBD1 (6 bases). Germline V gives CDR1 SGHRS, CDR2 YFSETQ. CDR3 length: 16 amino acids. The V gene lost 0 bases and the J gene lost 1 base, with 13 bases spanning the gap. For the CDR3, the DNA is TGCGCCAGCAGCTTGGCGGGGGGCCGACGGAACACTGAAGCTTTCTTT. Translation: CASSLAGGRRNTEAFF.

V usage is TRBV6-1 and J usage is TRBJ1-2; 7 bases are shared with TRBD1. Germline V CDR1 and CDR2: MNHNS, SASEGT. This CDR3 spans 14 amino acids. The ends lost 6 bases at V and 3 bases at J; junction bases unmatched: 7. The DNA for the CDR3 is TGTGCCAGCAGCCAGGGGGTTCCCCACTATGGCTACACCTTC. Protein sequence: CASSQGVPHYGYTF.

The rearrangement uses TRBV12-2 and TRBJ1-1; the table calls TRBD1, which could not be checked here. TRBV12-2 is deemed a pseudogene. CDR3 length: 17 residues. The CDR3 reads CASRLRTARGQNTEAFF. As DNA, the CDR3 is TGTGCAAGTCGCTTACGGACGGCAAGGGGGCAGAACACTGAAGCTTTCTTT.

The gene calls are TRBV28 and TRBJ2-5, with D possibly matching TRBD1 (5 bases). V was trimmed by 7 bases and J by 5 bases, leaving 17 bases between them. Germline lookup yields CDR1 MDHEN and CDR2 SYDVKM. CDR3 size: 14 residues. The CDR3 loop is CASTLGQGAETQYF. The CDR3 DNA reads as TGTGCCAGCACATTAGGTCAAGGGGCCGAGACCCAGTACTTC.

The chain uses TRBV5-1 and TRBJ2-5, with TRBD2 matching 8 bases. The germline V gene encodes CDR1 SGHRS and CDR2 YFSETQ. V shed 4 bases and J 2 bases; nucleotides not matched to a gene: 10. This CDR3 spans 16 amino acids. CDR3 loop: CASSPGLASRQETQYF. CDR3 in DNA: TGCGCCAGCAGCCCAGGACTAGCCAGTCGACAAGAGACCCAGTACTTC. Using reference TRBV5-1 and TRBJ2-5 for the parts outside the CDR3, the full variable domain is KAGVTQTPRYLIKTRGQQVTLSCSPISGHRSVSWYQQTPGQGLQFLFEYFSETQRNKGNFPGRFSGRQFSNSRSEMNVSTLELGDSALYLCASSPGLASRQETQYFGPGTRLLVL.

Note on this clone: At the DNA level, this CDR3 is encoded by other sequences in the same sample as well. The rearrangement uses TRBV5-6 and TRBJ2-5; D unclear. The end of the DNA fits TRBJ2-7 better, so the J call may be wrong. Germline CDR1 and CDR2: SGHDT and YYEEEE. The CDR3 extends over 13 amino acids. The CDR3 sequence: CASSFGSSYEQYF. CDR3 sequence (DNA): TGTGCCAGCAGCTTCGGAAGCTCCTACGAGCAGTACTTC.

The CDR3: CATSFGAGGADTQYF. The DNA for the CDR3 is TGTGCCACTTCCTTCGGGGCGGGAGGGGCAGATACGCAGTATTTT. The chain employs TRBV2 and TRBJ2-3; 9 nucleotides agree with TRBD2. Germline assignment: CDR1 SNHLY and CDR2 FYNNEI. CDR3 length: 15 amino acids. Losses at the gene ends were 10 bases for V and 4 bases for J; bases not matched to a gene: 12.

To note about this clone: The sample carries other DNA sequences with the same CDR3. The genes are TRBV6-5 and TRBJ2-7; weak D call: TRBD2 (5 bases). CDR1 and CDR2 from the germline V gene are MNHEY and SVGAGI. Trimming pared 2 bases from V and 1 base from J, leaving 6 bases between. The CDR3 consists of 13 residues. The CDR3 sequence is CASSYTGSYEQYF. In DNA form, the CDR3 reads TGTGCCAGCAGTTACACGGGATCCTACGAGCAGTACTTC.

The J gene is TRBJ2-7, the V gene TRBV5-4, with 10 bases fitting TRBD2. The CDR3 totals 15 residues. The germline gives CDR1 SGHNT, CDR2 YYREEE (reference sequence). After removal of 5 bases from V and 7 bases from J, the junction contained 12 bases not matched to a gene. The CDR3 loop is CASRLAGEEMEEQYF. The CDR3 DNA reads TGTGCCAGCAGGCTAGCGGGAGAAGAAATGGAAGAGCAGTACTTC.

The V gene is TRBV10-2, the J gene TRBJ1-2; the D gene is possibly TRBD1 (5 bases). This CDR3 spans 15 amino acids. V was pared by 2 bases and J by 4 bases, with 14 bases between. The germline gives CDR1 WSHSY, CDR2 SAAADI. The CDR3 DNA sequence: TGCGCCAGCAGTGAGACGGCAGGGAGCATCTATGGCTACACCTTC. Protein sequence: CASSETAGSIYGYTF.

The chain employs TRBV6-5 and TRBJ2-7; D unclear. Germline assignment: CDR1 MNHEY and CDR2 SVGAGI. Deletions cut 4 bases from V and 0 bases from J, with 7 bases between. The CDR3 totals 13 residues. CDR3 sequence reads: CASSSRSSYEQYF. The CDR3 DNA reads TGTGCCAGCAGTTCCAGAAGCTCCTACGAGCAGTACTTC.

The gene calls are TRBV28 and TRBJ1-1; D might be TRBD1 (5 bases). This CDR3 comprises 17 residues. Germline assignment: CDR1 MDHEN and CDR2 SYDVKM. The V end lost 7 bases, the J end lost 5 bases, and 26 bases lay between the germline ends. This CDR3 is CASKSLGRTQLRTEAFF. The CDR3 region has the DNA TGTGCCAGCAAATCATTGGGACGGACCCAGCTAAGGACTGAAGCTTTCTTT. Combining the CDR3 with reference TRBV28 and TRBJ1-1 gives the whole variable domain DVKVTQSSRYLVKRTGEKVFLECVQDMDHENMFWYRQDPGLGLRLIYFSYDVKMKEKGDIPEGYSVSREKKERFSLILESASTNQTSMYLCASKSLGRTQLRTEAFFGQGTRLTVV.

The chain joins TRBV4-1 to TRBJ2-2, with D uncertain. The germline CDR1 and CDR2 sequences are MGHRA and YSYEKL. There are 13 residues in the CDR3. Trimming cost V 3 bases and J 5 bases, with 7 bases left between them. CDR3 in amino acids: CASSQWRTGELFF. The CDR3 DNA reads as TGCGCCAGCAGCCAGTGGAGAACCGGGGAGCTGTTTTTT.

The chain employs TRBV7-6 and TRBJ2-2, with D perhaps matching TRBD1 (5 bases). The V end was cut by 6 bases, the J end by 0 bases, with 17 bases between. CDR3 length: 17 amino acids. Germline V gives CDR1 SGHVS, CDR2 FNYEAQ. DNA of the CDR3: TGTGCCAGCAGGGCAGGAGCAGGACACGCGAACACCGGGGAGCTGTTTTTT. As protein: CASRAGAGHANTGELFF.

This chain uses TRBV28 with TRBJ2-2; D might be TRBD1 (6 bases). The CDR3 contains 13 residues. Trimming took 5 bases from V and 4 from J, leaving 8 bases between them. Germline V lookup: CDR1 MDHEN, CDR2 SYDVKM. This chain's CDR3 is CASSMDSTGELFF. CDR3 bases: TGTGCCAGCAGTATGGACAGCACCGGGGAGCTGTTTTTT.

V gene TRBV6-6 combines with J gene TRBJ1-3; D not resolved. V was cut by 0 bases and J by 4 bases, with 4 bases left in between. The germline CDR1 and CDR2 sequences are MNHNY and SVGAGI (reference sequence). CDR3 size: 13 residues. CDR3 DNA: TGTGCCAGCAGTTACTCGTGGGGAAACACCATATATTTT. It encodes CASSYSWGNTIYF.

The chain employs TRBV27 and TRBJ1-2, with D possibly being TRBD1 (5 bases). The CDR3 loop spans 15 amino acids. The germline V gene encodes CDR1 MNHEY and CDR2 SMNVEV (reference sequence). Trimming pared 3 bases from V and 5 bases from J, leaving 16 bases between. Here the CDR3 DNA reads TGTGCCAGCAGTTTGGGACCGGGACGTCTTTATGGCTACACCTTC. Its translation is CASSLGPGRLYGYTF.

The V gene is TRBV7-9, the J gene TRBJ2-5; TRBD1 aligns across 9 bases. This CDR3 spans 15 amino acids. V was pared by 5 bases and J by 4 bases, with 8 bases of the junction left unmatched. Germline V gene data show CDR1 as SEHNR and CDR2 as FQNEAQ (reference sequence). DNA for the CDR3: TGTGCCAGCAGCCCGCGACAGGGGGACGTAGAGACCCAGTACTTC. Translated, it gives CASSPRQGDVETQYF. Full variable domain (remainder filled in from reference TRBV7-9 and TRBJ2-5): DTGVSQNPRHKITKRGQNVTFRCDPISEHNRLYWYRQTLGQGPEFLTYFQNEAQLEKSRLLSDRFSAERPKGSFSTLEIQRTEQGDSAMYLCASSPRQGDVETQYFGPGTRLLVL.

The CDR3 nucleotides are TGTGCCAGCGCGCTAGGGGGAGGGCGCTACAATGAGCAGTTCTTC. It yields the protein CASALGGGRYNEQFF. The chain has TRBV9 and TRBJ2-1; D perhaps matches TRBD2 (7 bases). V was shortened by 7 bases and J by 3 bases, with 17 bases between the two germline ends. This CDR3 has 15 amino acids. Germline V CDR1 and CDR2: SGDLS, YYNGEE.

CDR3: CASSLTANLLYEQYF. In DNA, the CDR3 is TGTGCCAGCAGCTTGACAGCGAACCTTCTCTACGAGCAGTACTTC. The V and J genes are TRBV7-8 and TRBJ2-7; D is possibly TRBD1 (5 bases). This CDR3 spans 15 amino acids. Germline V gene sequence: CDR1 SGHVS, CDR2 FQNEAQ. Trimming removed 3 bases from V and 3 bases from J, with 15 bases in between.

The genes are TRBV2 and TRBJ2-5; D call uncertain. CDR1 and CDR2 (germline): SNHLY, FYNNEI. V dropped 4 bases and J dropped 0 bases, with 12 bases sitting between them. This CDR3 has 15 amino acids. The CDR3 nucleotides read TGTGCCAGCAGTGTCTCCGTGGCAAACCAAGAGACCCAGTACTTC. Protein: CASSVSVANQETQYF.

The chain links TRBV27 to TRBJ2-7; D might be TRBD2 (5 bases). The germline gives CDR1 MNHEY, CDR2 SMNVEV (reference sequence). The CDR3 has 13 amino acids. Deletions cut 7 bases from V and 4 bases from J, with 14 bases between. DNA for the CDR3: TGTGCCAGCAACGGAGGCTTCGGTTACGAGCAGTACTTC. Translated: CASNGGFGYEQYF.

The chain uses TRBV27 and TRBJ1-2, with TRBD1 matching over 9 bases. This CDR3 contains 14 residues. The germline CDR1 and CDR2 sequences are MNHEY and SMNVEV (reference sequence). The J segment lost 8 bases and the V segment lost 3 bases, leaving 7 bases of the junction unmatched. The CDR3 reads CASSLTGGLRGYTF. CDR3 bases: TGTGCCAGCAGTTTGACAGGGGGGCTCCGGGGCTACACCTTC.